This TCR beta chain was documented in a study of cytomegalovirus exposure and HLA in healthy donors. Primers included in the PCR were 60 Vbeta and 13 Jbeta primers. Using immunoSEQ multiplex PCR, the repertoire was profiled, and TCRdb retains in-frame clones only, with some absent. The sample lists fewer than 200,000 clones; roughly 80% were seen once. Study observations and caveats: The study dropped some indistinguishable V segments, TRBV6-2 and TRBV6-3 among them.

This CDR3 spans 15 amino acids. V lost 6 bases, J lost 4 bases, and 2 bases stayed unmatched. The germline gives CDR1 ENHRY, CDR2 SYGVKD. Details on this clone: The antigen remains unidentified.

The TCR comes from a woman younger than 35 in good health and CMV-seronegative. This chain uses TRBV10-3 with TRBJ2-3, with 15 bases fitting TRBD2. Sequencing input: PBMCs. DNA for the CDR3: TGTGCCATCAGGGGACTAGCGGGAGGATCAGATACGCAGTATTTT. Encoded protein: CAIRGLAGGSDTQYF.